This T cell receptor beta chain derives from a study of blood T cell repertoires in COVID-19. Background on the study: The United States, Italy and Spain supplied acute and convalescent COVID-19 samples.

Sequencing used immunoSEQ multiplex PCR; TCRdb keeps in-frame clones, though not all of them. The table has fewer than 300,000 clones, over 65% seen once. This clone has a single count. This CDR3 region has 16 residues. Germline CDR1 SGHNT, CDR2 YENEEA. Trimming removed 5 bases from V and 0 bases from J, with 14 bases in between. This clonotype was sampled from a woman aged 80 or over with acute or convalescent COVID-19. This chain uses TRBV11-3 with TRBJ2-1; tentatively, D is TRBD2 (5 bases). The specimen was peripheral blood. CDR3 sequence (DNA): TGTGCCAGCAGCGTAGGACTGCGGAGCTCCTACAATGAGCAGTTCTTC. Amino acid sequence: CASSVGLRSSYNEQFF.